These T cell receptor beta chains were read from a single sample in a study of T-cell reconstitution after alpha-beta-depleted transplantation in children. TCRdb redid the calling of the PCR reads with MiXCR, one entry per CDR3 protein. Of 250,000 to 350,000 distinct CDR3 sequences detected, approximately 9.8% appear once; the ten largest clones hold around a tenth. Material: PBMCs from the stem cell graft donor, obtained from the stem cell graft. The origin of the receptors is a human donor who donated a stem cell graft to a child with SCID. Each CDR3 is given with its conserved first and last residue. The D gene is left open where the match is weak. Size values are once, few and many counts, or a class for expanded clones, and some rows have none.

V gene: TRBV6-1; clone size: few; D gene: TRBD2; J gene: TRBJ2-1; CDR3 DNA: TGTGCCAGCGGGAATAGCGGGGATAATGAGCAGTTCTTC; CDR3 protein: CASGNSGDNEQFF
V gene: TRBV20-1; clone size: -; D gene: -; J gene: TRBJ2-1; CDR3 DNA: TGCAGTGCTAGAGAAAGGGGCAGGACAAACTACAATGAGCAGTTCTTC; CDR3 protein: CSARERGRTNYNEQFF
V gene: TRBV14; clone size: -; D gene: TRBD1; J gene: TRBJ2-1; CDR3 DNA: TGTGCCAGCAGCCAGCACTCCACAGGGGGCCCCTTTTTGTGGTATGAGCAGTTCTTC; CDR3 protein: CASSQHSTGGPFLWYEQFF
V gene: TRBV6-6; clone size: many; D gene: -; J gene: TRBJ1-1; CDR3 DNA: TGTGCCAGCAGGATCGGGAACACTGAAGCTTTCTTT; CDR3 protein: CASRIGNTEAFF
V gene: TRBV9; clone size: many; D gene: -; J gene: TRBJ1-1; CDR3 DNA: TGTGCCAGCAGCGTAGTCCCGGGAGGGCACACTGAAGCTTTCTTT; CDR3 protein: CASSVVPGGHTEAFF
V gene: TRBV6-1; clone size: few; D gene: TRBD2; J gene: TRBJ2-2; CDR3 DNA: TGTGCCAGCAACCGGGCTAGCGGGACCGGGGAGCTGTTTTTT; CDR3 protein: CASNRASGTGELFF
V gene: TRBV3-1; clone size: many; D gene: -; J gene: TRBJ2-1; CDR3 DNA: TGTGCCAGCAGTTCCGCCAATGAGCAGTTCTTC; CDR3 protein: CASSSANEQFF
V gene: TRBV6-5; clone size: few; D gene: TRBD1; J gene: TRBJ1-5; CDR3 DNA: TGTGCCAGCAGTTACTCTCAGGGGGTTCAGCCCCAGCATTTT; CDR3 protein: CASSYSQGVQPQHF
V gene: TRBV5-1; clone size: -; D gene: TRBD1; J gene: TRBJ2-3; CDR3 DNA: TGCGCCAGCAGCAACCCGGGACAGGGTGTCGCAGATACGCGGTATTTT; CDR3 protein: CASSNPGQGVADTRYF
V gene: TRBV7-9; clone size: -; D gene: -; J gene: TRBJ2-1; CDR3 DNA: TGTGCCAGCAGCTTAGGCACTAGCTTGAACAATGAGCAGTTCTTC; CDR3 protein: CASSLGTSLNNEQFF
V gene: TRBV14; clone size: few; D gene: TRBD1; J gene: TRBJ2-2; CDR3 DNA: TGTGCCAGCAGCCAATGGACAGGGTTGGATGGAACCGGGGAGCTGTTTTTT; CDR3 protein: CASSQWTGLDGTGELFF
V gene: TRBV7-7; clone size: -; D gene: -; J gene: TRBJ2-3; CDR3 DNA: TGTGCTAGCAGCTTAGCGAGGCCGGCCCGAGCGACAGATACGCAGTATTTT; CDR3 protein: CASSLARPARATDTQYF
V gene: TRBV7-9; clone size: few; D gene: TRBD2; J gene: TRBJ2-5; CDR3 DNA: TGTGCCAGCAGCTTACCCCTAGCGGGGCAAGAGACCCAGTACTTC; CDR3 protein: CASSLPLAGQETQYF
V gene: TRBV7-9; clone size: few; D gene: TRBD2; J gene: TRBJ2-5; CDR3 DNA: TGTGCCAGCAATGGGAGGGAAAACCAAGAGACCCAGTACTTC; CDR3 protein: CASNGRENQETQYF